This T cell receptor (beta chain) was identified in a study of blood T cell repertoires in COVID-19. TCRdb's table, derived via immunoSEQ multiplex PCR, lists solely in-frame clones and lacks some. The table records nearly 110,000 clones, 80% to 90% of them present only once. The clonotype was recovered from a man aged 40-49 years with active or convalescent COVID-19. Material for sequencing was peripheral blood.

CDR3 sequence reads: CAWRDRGRDQPQHF. Written as DNA, the CDR3 is TGTGCCTGGAGGGACAGGGGGCGAGATCAGCCCCAGCATTTT. The genes are TRBV30 and TRBJ1-5, with 11 bases identical to TRBD1. The germline CDR1 and CDR2 sequences are GTSNPN and SVGIG (reference sequence). CDR3 length: 14 amino acids. V shed 3 bases and J 5 bases; nucleotides not matched to a gene: 3.